This T cell receptor (beta chain) was identified during a study of post-analysis software for immune sequencing data. General study findings and limits: The study found significantly lower normalized Chao1 diversity in multiple sclerosis patients than in controls. The study found TRBV5-6, TRBV5-1 and TRBV20-1 among about 5 TRBV segments more frequent in patients than controls.

In germline, CDR1 is SGDLS, CDR2 YYNGEE. V shed 0 bases and J shed 3 bases, with 10 bases lying between them. The CDR3 has 15 amino acids. Libraries were made from TCR beta cDNA, and they carried unique molecular identifiers. TCRdb reprocessed the PCR reads via MiXCR and lists one record per CDR3 protein. The table includes approximately 150,000 distinct CDR3 sequences, over 25% detected once. This clonotype was detected many times. As yet, its antigen is unknown. This receptor was identified in a girl between 5 and 17 years old with multiple sclerosis. Sequencing used blood. The chain uses TRBV9 and TRBJ1-5, with TRBD1 as a possible D gene (6 bases). The CDR3 sequence: CASSVGGALNQPQHF. The CDR3 coding sequence is TGTGCCAGCAGCGTAGGGGGGGCCCTCAATCAGCCCCAGCATTTT.